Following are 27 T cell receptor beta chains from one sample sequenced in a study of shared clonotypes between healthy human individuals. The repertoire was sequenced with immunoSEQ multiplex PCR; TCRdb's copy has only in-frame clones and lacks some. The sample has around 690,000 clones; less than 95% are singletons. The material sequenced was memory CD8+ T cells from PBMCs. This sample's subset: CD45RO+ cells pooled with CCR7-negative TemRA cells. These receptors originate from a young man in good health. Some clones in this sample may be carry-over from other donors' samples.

In DNA, the CDR3 is TGTGCCAGCAGCTCTCGGACTAGCGGGAGGCCGGACCAAGGGGAGACCCAGTACTTC. It is translated as CASSSRTSGRPDQGETQYF. V usage is TRBV7-6 and J usage is TRBJ2-5; 14 positions agree with TRBD2. V shed 4 bases and J 5 bases; nucleotides not matched to a gene: 15. This CDR3 contains 19 residues. CDR1 SGHVS and CDR2 FNYEAQ come from the germline V gene.

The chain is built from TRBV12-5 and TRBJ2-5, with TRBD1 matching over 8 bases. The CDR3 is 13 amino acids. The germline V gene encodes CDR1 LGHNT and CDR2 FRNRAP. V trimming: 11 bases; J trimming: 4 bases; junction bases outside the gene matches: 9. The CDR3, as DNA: TGTGCTTGTGCAGGGGGCTGGGGAGAGACCCAGTACTTC. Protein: CACAGGWGETQYF.

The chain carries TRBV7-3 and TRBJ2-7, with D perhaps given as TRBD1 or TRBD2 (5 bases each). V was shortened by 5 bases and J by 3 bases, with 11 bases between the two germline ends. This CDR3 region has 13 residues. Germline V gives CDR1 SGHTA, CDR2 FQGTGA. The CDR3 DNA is TGTGCCAGCAGCCCTCGGGGCCACTACGAGCAGTACTTC. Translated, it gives CASSPRGHYEQYF.

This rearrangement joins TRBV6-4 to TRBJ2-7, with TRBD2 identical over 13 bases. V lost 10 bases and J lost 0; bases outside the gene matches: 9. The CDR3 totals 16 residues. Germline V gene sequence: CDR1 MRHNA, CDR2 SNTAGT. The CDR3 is CANKTSGRISSYEQYF. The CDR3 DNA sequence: TGTGCCAACAAGACTAGCGGGAGGATCAGCTCCTACGAGCAGTACTTC.

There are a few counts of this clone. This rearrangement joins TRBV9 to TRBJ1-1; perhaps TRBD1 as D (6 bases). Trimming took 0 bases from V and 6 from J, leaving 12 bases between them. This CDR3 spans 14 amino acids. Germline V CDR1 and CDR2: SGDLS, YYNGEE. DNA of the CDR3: TGTGCCAGCAGCGTAGGGGGGCTTGGGGCTGAAGCTTTCTTT. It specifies CASSVGGLGAEAFF.

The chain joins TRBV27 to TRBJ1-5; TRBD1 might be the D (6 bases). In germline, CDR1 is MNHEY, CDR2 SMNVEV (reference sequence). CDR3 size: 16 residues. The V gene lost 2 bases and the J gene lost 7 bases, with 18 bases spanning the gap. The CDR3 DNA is TGTGCCAGCAGTTTAAAACCGTTATTCAGGGGCCAGCCCCAGCATTTT. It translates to CASSLKPLFRGQPQHF.

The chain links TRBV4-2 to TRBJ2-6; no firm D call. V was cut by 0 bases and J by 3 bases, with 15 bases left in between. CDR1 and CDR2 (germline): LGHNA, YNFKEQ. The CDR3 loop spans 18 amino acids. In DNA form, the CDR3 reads TGTGCCAGCAGCCAAGATTTCGGGTTCGGCCTTGGGGCCAACGTCCTGACTTTC. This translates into CASSQDFGFGLGANVLTF.

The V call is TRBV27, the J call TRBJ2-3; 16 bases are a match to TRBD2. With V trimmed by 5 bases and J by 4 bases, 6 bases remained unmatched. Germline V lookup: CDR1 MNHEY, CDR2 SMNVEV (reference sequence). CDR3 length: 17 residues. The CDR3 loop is CASSLGLAGGRADTQYF. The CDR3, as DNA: TGTGCCAGCAGTCTGGGACTAGCGGGAGGGAGGGCAGATACGCAGTATTTT.

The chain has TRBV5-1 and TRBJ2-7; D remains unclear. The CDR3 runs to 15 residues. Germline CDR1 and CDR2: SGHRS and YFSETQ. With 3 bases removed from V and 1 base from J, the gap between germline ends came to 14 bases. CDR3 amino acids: CASSYMDGRSYEQYF. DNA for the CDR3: TGCGCCAGCAGCTACATGGACGGTAGATCCTACGAGCAGTACTTC.

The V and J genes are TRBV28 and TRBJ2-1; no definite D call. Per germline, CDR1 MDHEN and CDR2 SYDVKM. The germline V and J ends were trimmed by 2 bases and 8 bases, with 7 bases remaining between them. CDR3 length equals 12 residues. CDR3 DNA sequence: TGTGCCAGCAGTTTAGAGGCCGATGAGCAGTTCTTC. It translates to CASSLEADEQFF.

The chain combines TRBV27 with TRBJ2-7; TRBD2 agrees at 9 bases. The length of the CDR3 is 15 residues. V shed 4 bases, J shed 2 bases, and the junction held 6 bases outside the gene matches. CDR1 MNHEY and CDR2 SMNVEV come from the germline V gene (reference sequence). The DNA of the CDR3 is TGTGCCAGCAGTTCTCAGCGGGAGGTCCCCTACGAGCAGTACTTC. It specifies CASSSQREVPYEQYF.

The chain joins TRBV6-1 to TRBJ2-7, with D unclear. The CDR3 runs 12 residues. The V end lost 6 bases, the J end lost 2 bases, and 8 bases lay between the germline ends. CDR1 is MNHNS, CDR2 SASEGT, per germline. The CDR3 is CASSLNPYEQYF. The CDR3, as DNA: TGTGCCAGCAGCTTGAACCCCTACGAGCAGTACTTC.

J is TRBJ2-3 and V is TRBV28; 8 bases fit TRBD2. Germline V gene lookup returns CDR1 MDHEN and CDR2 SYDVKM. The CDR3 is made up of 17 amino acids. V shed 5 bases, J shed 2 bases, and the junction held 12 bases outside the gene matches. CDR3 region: CASSPPQREGPTDTQYF. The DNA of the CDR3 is TGTGCCAGCAGTCCCCCCCAACGGGAGGGCCCCACAGATACGCAGTATTTT.

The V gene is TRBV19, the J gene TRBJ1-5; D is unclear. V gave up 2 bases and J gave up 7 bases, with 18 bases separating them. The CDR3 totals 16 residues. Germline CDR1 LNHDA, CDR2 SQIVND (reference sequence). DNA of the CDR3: TGTGCCAGTAGTATATCGCGGGTGGCAAATTTCCAGCCCCAGCATTTT. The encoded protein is CASSISRVANFQPQHF. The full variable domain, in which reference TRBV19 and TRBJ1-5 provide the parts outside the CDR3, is DGGITQSPKYLFRKEGQNVTLSCEQNLNHDAMYWYRQDPGQGLRLIYYSQIVNDFQKGDIAEGYSVSREKKESFPLTVTSAQKNPTAFYLCASSISRVANFQPQHFGDGTRLSIL.

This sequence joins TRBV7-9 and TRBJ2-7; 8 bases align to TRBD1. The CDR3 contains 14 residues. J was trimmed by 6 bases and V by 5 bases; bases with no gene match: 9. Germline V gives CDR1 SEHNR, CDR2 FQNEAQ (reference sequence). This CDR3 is CASSRQGARGEQYF. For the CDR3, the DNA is TGTGCCAGCAGCCGCCAGGGGGCGCGAGGCGAGCAGTACTTC.

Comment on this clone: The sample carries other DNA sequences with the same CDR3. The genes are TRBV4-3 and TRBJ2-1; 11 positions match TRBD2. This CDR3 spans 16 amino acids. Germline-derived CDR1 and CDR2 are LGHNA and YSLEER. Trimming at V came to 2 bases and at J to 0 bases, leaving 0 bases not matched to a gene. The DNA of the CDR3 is TGCGCCAGCAGCCAAACTAGCGGGAGCTCCTACAATGAGCAGTTCTTC. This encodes CASSQTSGSSYNEQFF.

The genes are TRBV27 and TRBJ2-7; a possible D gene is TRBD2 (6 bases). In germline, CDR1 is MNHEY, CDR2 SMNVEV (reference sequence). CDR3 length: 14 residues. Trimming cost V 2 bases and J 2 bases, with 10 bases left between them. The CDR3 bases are TGTGCCAGCAGTTTAAGGCGGGGACCCTACGAGCAGTACTTC. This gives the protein CASSLRRGPYEQYF.

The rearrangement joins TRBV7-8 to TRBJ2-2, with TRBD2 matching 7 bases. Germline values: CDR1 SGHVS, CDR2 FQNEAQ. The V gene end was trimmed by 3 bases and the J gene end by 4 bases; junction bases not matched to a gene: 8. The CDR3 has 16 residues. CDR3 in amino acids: CASSFQAGYFTGELFF. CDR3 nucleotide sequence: TGTGCCAGCAGCTTCCAAGCGGGATACTTCACCGGGGAGCTGTTTTTT.

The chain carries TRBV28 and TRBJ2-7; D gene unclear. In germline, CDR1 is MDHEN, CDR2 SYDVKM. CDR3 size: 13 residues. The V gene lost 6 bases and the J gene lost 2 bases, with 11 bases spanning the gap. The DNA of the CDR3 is TGTGCCAGCAGCCCAACAGTCCCCTACGAGCAGTACTTC. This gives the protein CASSPTVPYEQYF. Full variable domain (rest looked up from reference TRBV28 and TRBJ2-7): DVKVTQSSRYLVKRTGEKVFLECVQDMDHENMFWYRQDPGLGLRLIYFSYDVKMKEKGDIPEGYSVSREKKERFSLILESASTNQTSMYLCASSPTVPYEQYFGPGTRLTVT.

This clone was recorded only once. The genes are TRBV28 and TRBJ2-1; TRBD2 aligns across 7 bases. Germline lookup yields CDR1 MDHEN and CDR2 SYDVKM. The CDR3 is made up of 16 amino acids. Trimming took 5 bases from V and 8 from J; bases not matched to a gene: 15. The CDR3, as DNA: TGTGCCAGCAGTGGGGCTAGCGGCCCCCCGAGGGATGAGCAGTTCTTC. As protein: CASSGASGPPRDEQFF.

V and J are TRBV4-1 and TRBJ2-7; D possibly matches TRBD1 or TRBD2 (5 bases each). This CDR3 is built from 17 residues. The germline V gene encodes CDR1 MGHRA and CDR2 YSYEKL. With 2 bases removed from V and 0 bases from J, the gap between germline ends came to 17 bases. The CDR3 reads CASSQLSGTATSYEQYF. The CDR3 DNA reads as TGCGCCAGCAGCCAATTGTCCGGGACCGCGACCTCCTACGAGCAGTACTTC.

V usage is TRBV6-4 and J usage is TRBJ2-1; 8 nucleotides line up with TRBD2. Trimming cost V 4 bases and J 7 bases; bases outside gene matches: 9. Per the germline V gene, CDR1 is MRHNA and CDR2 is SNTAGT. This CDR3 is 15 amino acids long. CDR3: CASSAQAGVWNEQFF. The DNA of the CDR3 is TGTGCCAGCAGTGCCCAAGCGGGAGTCTGGAATGAGCAGTTCTTC.

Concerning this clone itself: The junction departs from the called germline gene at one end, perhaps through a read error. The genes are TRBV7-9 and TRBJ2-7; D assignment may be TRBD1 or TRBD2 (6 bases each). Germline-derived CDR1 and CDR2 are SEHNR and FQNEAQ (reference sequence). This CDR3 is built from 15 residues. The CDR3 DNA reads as TGCGCCAGCAGCCAAGACGGGGGCTCCTTATACGAGCAGTACTTC. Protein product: CASSQDGGSLYEQYF. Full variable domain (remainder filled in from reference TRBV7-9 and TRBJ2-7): DTGVSQNPRHKITKRGQNVTFRCDPISEHNRLYWYRQTLGQGPEFLTYFQNEAQLEKSRLLSDRFSAERPKGSFSTLEIQRTEQGDSAMYLCASSQDGGSLYEQYFGPGTRLTVT.

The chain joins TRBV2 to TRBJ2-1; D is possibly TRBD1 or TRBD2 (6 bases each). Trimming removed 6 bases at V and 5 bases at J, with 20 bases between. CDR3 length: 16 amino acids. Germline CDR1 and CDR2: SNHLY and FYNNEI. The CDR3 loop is CASSDRSPGVDNEQFF. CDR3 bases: TGTGCCAGCAGCGACAGGAGCCCGGGGGTTGACAATGAGCAGTTCTTC. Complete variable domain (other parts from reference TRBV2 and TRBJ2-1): EPEVTQTPSHQVTQMGQEVILRCVPISNHLYFYWYRQILGQKVEFLVSFYNNEISEKSEIFDDQFSVERPDGSNFTLKIRSTKLEDSAMYFCASSDRSPGVDNEQFFGPGTRLTVL.

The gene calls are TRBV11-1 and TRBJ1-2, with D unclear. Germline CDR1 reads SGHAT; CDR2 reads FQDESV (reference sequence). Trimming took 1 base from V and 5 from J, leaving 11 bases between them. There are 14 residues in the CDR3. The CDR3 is CASSLGVSGYGYTF. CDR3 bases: TGTGCCAGCAGCTTAGGAGTGAGCGGGTATGGCTACACCTTC.

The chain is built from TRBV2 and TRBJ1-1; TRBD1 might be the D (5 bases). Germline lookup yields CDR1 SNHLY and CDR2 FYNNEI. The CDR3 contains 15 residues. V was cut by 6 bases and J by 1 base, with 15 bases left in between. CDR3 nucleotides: TGTGCCAGCAGGGCGACCGGGACGGGGAACACTGAAGCTTTCTTT. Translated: CASRATGTGNTEAFF.

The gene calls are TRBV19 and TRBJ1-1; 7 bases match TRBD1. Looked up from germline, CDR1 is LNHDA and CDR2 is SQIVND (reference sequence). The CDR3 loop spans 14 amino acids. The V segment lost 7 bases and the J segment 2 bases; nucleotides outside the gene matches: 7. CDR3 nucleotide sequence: TGTGCCAGTAATTTTGGGACAGTAAACACTGAAGCTTTCTTT. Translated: CASNFGTVNTEAFF.